This TCR beta chain comes out of a study of blood T cell repertoires in COVID-19. Study at large: Sites in the United States, Italy and Spain provided acute and convalescent COVID-19 samples. From T cells, B-cell-depleted T cells, or PBMCs came the material, which was cDNA or gDNA.

The CDR3 runs 14 residues. Trimming shortened V by 4 bases and J by 2 bases, and 10 bases separated the two germline ends. Germline loops: CDR1 SGHRS, CDR2 YFSETQ. The authors' processing: Amplification from reference gene primers served as the basis for estimated nucleated cell counts. Sequencing used immunoSEQ multiplex PCR; TCRdb keeps in-frame clones, though not all of them. Clonal size and the V and J genes are those of that table, whereas D and trimming came from the DNA. The repertoire holds some 190,000 clones, with 88% as singletons. The sequence derives from a man aged 25 to 40 with acute or convalescent COVID-19. The genes are TRBV5-1 and TRBJ2-1, with a weak D call TRBD1 (6 bases). The specimen sequenced was peripheral blood. CDR3 residues: CASSPGQTYNEQFF. The CDR3 DNA sequence: TGCGCCAGCAGCCCTGGACAGACCTACAATGAGCAGTTCTTC. Looking up the rest from reference TRBV5-1 and TRBJ2-1 gives the full variable domain: KAGVTQTPRYLIKTRGQQVTLSCSPISGHRSVSWYQQTPGQGLQFLFEYFSETQRNKGNFPGRFSGRQFSNSRSEMNVSTLELGDSALYLCASSPGQTYNEQFFGPGTRLTVL.